This paragraph reports one TCR beta chain. Its antigen is not identified. If patients had autoimmune disease history or systemic immunosuppression, they were excluded. Researchers took blood at baseline, on cycle 4 day 1, and on cycle 7 day 1. The CDR3 extends over 11 amino acids. The germline V gene encodes CDR1 DFQATT and CDR2 SNEGSKA (reference sequence). V was trimmed by 0 bases and J by 16 bases, leaving 13 bases between them. This sample is part of a study of OX40 agonist ivuxolimab in advanced cancers. Study in general: Eligibility rules accepted prior anti-PD-1, anti-PD-L1 or anti-CTLA-4 therapy, and 30% to 40% had some. Study-wide points: With doses of 0.1 to 3.0 mg/kg, CD4+ and CD8+ blood T cells had undergone clonal expansion by week 6.

Some clones are missing from TCRdb's copy, which holds only in-frame ones; the method was immunoSEQ multiplex PCR. The sample contains 90,000 to 100,000 clones, roughly 95% of which appear only once. Sample: CD4+ or CD8+ T cells sorted from blood, taken in a trial of the OX40 agonist ivuxolimab. The clonotype originates from an adult with an advanced solid tumor such as melanoma, head and neck, liver or kidney cancer. V and J are TRBV20-1 and TRBJ2-1; D is perhaps TRBD1 (6 bases). The CDR3 loop reads CSARDYRVSFF. DNA of the CDR3: TGCAGTGCTAGAGATTACAGGGTGAGCTTCTTC.